The 31 T cell receptor beta chains below come from one sample, sequenced in a study of T cells in women clearing cervical HPV infection. Some clones are missing from TCRdb's copy, which holds only in-frame ones; the method was immunoSEQ multiplex PCR. The listing records about 27,000 clones. Sequencing used blood buffy coat. The source of these receptors is a woman aged 18 to 75 with a cervical HPV16 infection that either progressed to CIN3+ or cleared (not recorded which).

With respect to this clone: The CDR3 end is not reached by the read, which stops 3 residues before it; the germline J gene fills it in. The chain links TRBV7-6 to TRBJ1-2; 7 nucleotides line up with TRBD1. This CDR3 is 16 amino acids long. Trimming cost V 1 base and J 4 bases; bases outside gene matches: 9. Germline loops: CDR1 SGHVS, CDR2 FNYEAQ. Incomplete CDR3 DNA: TGTGCCAGCAGCTTAGGGGACAGCCGAAACCCCTATGGC. Protein sequence: CASSLGDSRNPYG. The entire CDR3 sequence reads CASSLGDSRNPYGYTF.

A note on this clone: The read ends 3 residues shy of where the CDR3 ends; the end is completed using the germline J gene. The chain joins TRBV18 to TRBJ2-7, with D possibly matching TRBD2 (5 bases). CDR3 length: 13 amino acids. CDR1 and CDR2 (germline): KGHSH, LQKENI. V was cut by 6 bases and J by 4 bases, with 13 bases left in between. The CDR3 bases that were read are TGTGCCAGCTCTCCTCCTTCGGGGTACGAG. Translating it yields CASSPPSGYE. The complete CDR3 protein is CASSPPSGYEQYF.

To note about this clone: The read ends 3 residues early relative to the CDR3; the germline J gene fills the gap. The chain combines TRBV10-2 with TRBJ2-7; 12 bases agree with TRBD2. The CDR3 spans 16 residues. Losses at the gene ends were 3 bases for V and 5 bases for J; bases not matched to a gene: 8. In germline, CDR1 is WSHSY, CDR2 SAAADI. CDR3: CASSEWTSGIVNEQYF. The part of the CDR3 DNA that was read is TGCGCCAGCAGTGAATGGACTAGCGGGATCGTCAACGAG.

In the case of this clone: The sequenced fragment ends 3 residues before the CDR3 boundary, so the rest is inferred from the germline J gene. This chain connects TRBV5-3 to TRBJ2-2; 11 nucleotides align to TRBD1. TRBV5-3 is flagged as an ORF with uncertain function. The ends lost 4 bases at V and 6 bases at J; junction bases unmatched: 11. This CDR3 comprises 17 residues. CDR3 residues: CARSHLIRDRGSGELFF. Incomplete CDR3 DNA: TGTGCCAGAAGCCACCTAATCCGGGACAGGGGGTCCGGGGAG.

About this clone: Read coverage stops 3 residues before the CDR3 terminus; the germline J gene supplies the remainder. The chain carries TRBV2 and TRBJ1-1; no definite D call. Germline CDR1 and CDR2: SNHLY and FYNNEI. The CDR3 extends over 9 amino acids. This CDR3 is CASTPQAFF. CDR3 DNA, as far as it was read: TGTGCCAGCACTCCTCAA. Together with reference TRBV2 and TRBJ1-1, the CDR3 gives the full variable domain: EPEVTQTPSHQVTQMGQEVILRCVPISNHLYFYWYRQILGQKVEFLVSFYNNEISEKSEIFDDQFSVERPDGSNFTLKIRSTKLEDSAMYFCASTPQAFFGQGTRLTVV.

To note about this clone: Read data end 3 residues before the CDR3 end; the end is taken from the germline J gene. The chain carries TRBV30 and TRBJ2-3; the D is unclear. V lost 1 base and J lost 2, with 7 bases in between. The CDR3 runs 13 residues. Per the germline V gene, CDR1 is GTSNPN and CDR2 is SVGIG (reference sequence). CDR3 region: CAWSGFNTDTQYF. The covered CDR3 bases are TGTGCCTGGAGTGGTTTTAACACAGATACG.

As to this clone: Read coverage stops 3 residues before the CDR3 terminus; the germline J gene supplies the remainder. This rearrangement joins TRBV28 to TRBJ2-1; 9 bases align to TRBD2. The CDR3 has 20 residues. In germline, CDR1 is MDHEN, CDR2 SYDVKM. V shed 3 bases and J 5 bases; nucleotides not matched to a gene: 20. The CDR3: CASSFPRTQTSGLFDNEQFF. CDR3 bases read: TGTGCCAGCAGTTTCCCGCGGACCCAGACTAGCGGCTTATTCGACAATGAG.

As for this clone: The CDR3 end falls 3 residues outside the read, so it is completed with the germline J gene. The chain combines TRBV19 with TRBJ1-1; D gene unclear. In germline, CDR1 is LNHDA, CDR2 SQIVND (reference sequence). Trimming took off 0 bases at V and 6 bases at J, with 14 bases between the two ends. This CDR3 contains 15 residues. The CDR3 reads CASSIDVGIGSEAFF. The sequenced CDR3 bases are TGTGCCAGTAGTATAGATGTCGGCATAGGGTCTGAA. Supplemented by reference TRBV19 and TRBJ1-1, the full variable domain reads DGGITQSPKYLFRKEGQNVTLSCEQNLNHDAMYWYRQDPGQGLRLIYYSQIVNDFQKGDIAEGYSVSREKKESFPLTVTSAQKNPTAFYLCASSIDVGIGSEAFFGQGTRLTVV.

Note on this clone: The read comes to an end 3 residues before the CDR3 does, leaving the germline J gene to fill in the end. The V gene is TRBV10-3, the J gene TRBJ1-1; 8 bases are shared with TRBD1. The germline gives CDR1 ENHRY, CDR2 SYGVKD. This CDR3 region has 14 residues. V was pared by 7 bases and J by 0 bases, with 4 bases of the junction left unmatched. This CDR3 reads CAITKDRVNTEAFF. The DNA read from the CDR3 is TGTGCCATCACCAAGGACAGGGTGAACACTGAA.

About this clone itself: The sequence runs out 3 residues before the end of the CDR3; the remainder is reconstructed from the germline J gene. The J gene is TRBJ2-7, the V gene TRBV20-1; 11 nucleotides agree with TRBD2. Looked up from germline, CDR1 is DFQATT and CDR2 is SNEGSKA (reference sequence). This CDR3 contains 16 residues. V was pared by 0 bases and J by 5 bases, with 9 bases of the junction left unmatched. CDR3 protein: CSARDWLAGGWNEQYF. The CDR3 DNA, read in part, is TGCAGTGCTAGAGATTGGTTAGCGGGAGGGTGGAACGAG.

With respect to this clone: The CDR3 extends 3 residues past the end of the read, so its final part is completed from the germline J gene. This chain connects TRBV30 to TRBJ1-1; 7 bases match TRBD1. The length of the CDR3 is 13 residues. V lost 1 base, J lost 7 bases, and 6 bases stayed unmatched. Germline V lookup: CDR1 GTSNPN, CDR2 SVGIG (reference sequence). This chain's CDR3 is CAWSGDRAGEAFF. The sequenced CDR3 bases are TGTGCCTGGAGTGGAGACAGGGCTGGTGAA.

Worth noting for this clone: The read ends 3 residues shy of where the CDR3 ends; the end is completed using the germline J gene. The chain joins TRBV2 to TRBJ1-5; no clear D gene. The CDR3 covers 14 residues. Trimming stripped 3 bases from V and 9 bases from J, with 15 bases between. CDR1 and CDR2 (germline): SNHLY, FYNNEI. Partial CDR3 DNA: TGTGCCAGCAGTGAGGCGACACCCGAGGGGCCC. As protein: CASSEATPEGP. The CDR3 as a whole reads CASSEATPEGPQHF.

The sequenced part of the CDR3 DNA is TGTGCCAGCAGCCAAGATGGGAGGGCGGGTTCGAACACTGAA. Amino acid sequence: CASSQDGRAGSNTE. The entire CDR3 is CASSQDGRAGSNTEAFF. The genes are TRBV3-1 (or the pseudogene TRBV3-2) and TRBJ1-1; D is ambiguous. The CDR3 end lies 3 residues beyond the end of the read and is filled in from the germline J gene. Germline V gives CDR1 LGHDT, CDR2 YNNKEL (reference sequence). Trimming took 0 bases from V and 1 from J, leaving 15 bases between them. The CDR3 length is 17 residues.

To note about this clone: The read terminates 3 residues ahead of where the CDR3 ends, so the germline J gene completes it. The chain combines TRBV18 with TRBJ2-4; D might be TRBD1 or TRBD2, each matching 6 bases. The CDR3 length is 13 residues. Germline loops: CDR1 KGHSH, CDR2 LQKENI. This CDR3 reads CASSQTGRDGQYF. Partial CDR3 DNA: TGTGCCAGCTCACAAACAGGGCGGGACGGT. Drawing the rest from reference TRBV18 and TRBJ2-4, the complete variable domain is NAGVMQNPRHLVRRRGQEARLRCSPMKGHSHVYWYRQLPEEGLKFMVYLQKENIIDESGMPKERFSAEFPKEGPSILRIQQVVRGDSAAYFCASSQTGRDGQYFGAGTRLSVL.

Remarks on this clone: The read ends 3 residues shy of where the CDR3 ends; the end is completed using the germline J gene. The chain employs TRBV19 and TRBJ2-2, with 9 bases fitting TRBD1. From germline, CDR1 is LNHDA and CDR2 SQIVND (reference sequence). This CDR3 comprises 14 residues. CDR3 amino acids: CASSSGQGYEKLFF. The covered CDR3 bases are TGTGCCAGTAGTTCGGGACAGGGCTATGAAAAG.

Regarding this clone: A read error may produce the germline difference seen at one junction end. The read terminates 3 residues before the CDR3 end, so the remaining end is supplied by the germline J gene. The V gene is TRBV20-1, the J gene TRBJ2-3; 9 positions agree with TRBD2. This CDR3 has 13 amino acids. Germline V gene lookup returns CDR1 DFQATT and CDR2 SNEGSKA (reference sequence). The CDR3 loop reads CSADGLAPETQYF. CDR3 DNA (partial): TGCAGTGCTGACGGACTAGCGCCAGAGACG.

Concerning this clone: Read sequence stops 3 residues before the CDR3 end, and the germline J gene provides the missing end. This chain joins TRBV19 and TRBJ1-2; tentatively, D is TRBD1 (5 bases). This CDR3 comprises 14 residues. CDR1 is LNHDA, CDR2 SQIVND, per germline (reference sequence). This CDR3 is CASSINRFSYDYTF. Partial CDR3 DNA: TGTGCCAGTAGTATTAACAGGTTTTCCTACGAC.

A note on this clone: The DNA ends 3 residues before the CDR3 does, and the rest of the CDR3 is filled in from the germline J gene. The V and J genes are TRBV20-1 and TRBJ2-1; D unresolved. The CDR3 contains 12 residues. V gave up 6 bases and J gave up 7 bases, with 13 bases separating them. CDR1 DFQATT and CDR2 SNEGSKA come from the germline V gene (reference sequence). CDR3 amino acids: CSAPEADNEQFF. The CDR3 DNA, read in part, is TGCAGTGCCCCAGAGGCCGATAATGAG.

A word on this clone: From the germline J gene comes the end of the CDR3, since the read stops 3 residues before it. The rearrangement uses TRBV7-2 and TRBJ1-2; D not resolved. V lost 3 bases and J 4 bases, leaving 9 bases between the germline ends. Germline lookup yields CDR1 SGHTA and CDR2 FQGNSA. CDR3 length: 13 amino acids. The part of the CDR3 DNA that was read is TGTGCCAGCAGCTTCGCAGGCAGCTATGGC. The encoded protein is CASSFAGSYG. The CDR3 as a whole reads CASSFAGSYGYTF.

On this clone: The read comes to an end 3 residues before the CDR3 does, leaving the germline J gene to fill in the end. The chain combines TRBV4-1 with TRBJ2-5; 11 nucleotides agree with TRBD2. CDR1 is MGHRA and CDR2 is YSYEKL in the germline V gene. V gave up 4 bases and J gave up 1 base; unmatched junction bases: 8. CDR3 length: 17 residues. The CDR3 region is CASSPQGLAGFQETQYF. The CDR3 bases that were read are TGCGCCAGCAGCCCACAAGGACTAGCGGGTTTCCAAGAGACC.

As for this clone: The read halts 3 residues ahead of the CDR3 end, with the missing end drawn from the germline J gene. The rearrangement joins TRBV7-2 to TRBJ1-5, with unresolved D. The CDR3 length is 14 residues. Germline-derived CDR1 and CDR2 are SGHTA and FQGNSA. V shed 1 base and J shed 1 base, with 5 bases lying between them. The CDR3 sequence is CASSLDGSNQPQHF. The sequenced part of the CDR3 DNA is TGTGCCAGCAGCTTAGACGGGAGCAATCAGCCC.

Points on this clone: The read ends 3 residues shy of where the CDR3 ends; the end is completed using the germline J gene. The chain combines TRBV5-1 with TRBJ1-1, with a weak D call TRBD1 (6 bases). V lost 4 bases and J 2 bases, leaving 12 bases between the germline ends. The CDR3 sequence is 14 residues long. The germline V gene encodes CDR1 SGHRS and CDR2 YFSETQ. The CDR3 protein is CASSGGQLNTEAFF. The DNA read from the CDR3 is TGCGCCAGCAGCGGAGGACAGTTAAACACTGAA.

Notes on this clone: Coverage ceases 3 residues before the CDR3 finishes, and the germline J gene fills in the end. This chain joins TRBV6-1 and TRBJ1-1; D remains ambiguous. The germline V gene encodes CDR1 MNHNS and CDR2 SASEGT. V gave up 2 bases and J gave up 3 bases, with 7 bases separating them. This CDR3 spans 13 amino acids. The CDR3 sequence is CASSEQEYTEAFF. The CDR3 DNA, read in part, is TGTGCCAGCAGTGAACAGGAGTACACTGAA.

Note on this clone: The read ends 3 residues early relative to the CDR3; the germline J gene fills the gap. The V and J genes are TRBV30 and TRBJ1-1; 8 positions agree with TRBD1. The V segment lost 7 bases and the J segment 0 bases; nucleotides outside the gene matches: 7. Germline values: CDR1 GTSNPN, CDR2 SVGIG (reference sequence). The CDR3 runs 14 residues. This CDR3 reads CASSQGAVNTEAFF. CDR3 DNA, as far as it was read: TGTGCCTCATCCCAGGGGGCGGTGAACACTGAA.

The covered CDR3 bases are TGTGCCAGCAGCTTCACAGGGGGTACCGGGGAG. It codes for CASSFTGGTGE. The complete CDR3 sequence is CASSFTGGTGELFF. The rearrangement links TRBV11-2 to TRBJ2-2; 8 positions agree with TRBD1. The missing CDR3 end, 3 residues past where the read stops, is filled in from the germline J gene. The CDR3 has 14 amino acids. Germline CDR1 reads SGHAT; CDR2 reads FQNNGV. V lost 3 bases to trimming and J lost 5 bases; unmatched junction nucleotides: 2.

A note on this clone: Read data end 3 residues before the CDR3 end; the end is taken from the germline J gene. V and J are TRBV7-2 and TRBJ2-1; TRBD1 matches 9 bases. This CDR3 region has 15 residues. Trimming removed 3 bases from V and 6 bases from J; junction bases left unmatched: 6. CDR1 is SGHTA, CDR2 FQGNSA, per germline. The CDR3 bases that were read are TGTGCCAGCAGCTTGGACAGGGGTGGGGTCAATGAG. This translates into CASSLDRGGVNE. The CDR3 in its entirety is CASSLDRGGVNEQFF.

On this clone: The read ends 3 residues before the CDR3 terminus; that terminus is restored from the germline J gene. V is TRBV18 and J is TRBJ2-2; 7 positions match TRBD1. The CDR3 runs to 18 residues. The germline CDR1 and CDR2 sequences are KGHSH and LQKENI. The CDR3 DNA, read in part, is TGTGCCAGCTCATCTAGCCCCACCCTCCGGGACAGCACTGAAAAG. It encodes CASSSSPTLRDSTEK. The full CDR3 sequence reads CASSSSPTLRDSTEKLFF.

Comment on this clone: The DNA ends 3 residues before the CDR3 does, and the rest of the CDR3 is filled in from the germline J gene. This chain joins TRBV7-9 and TRBJ1-1; tentatively, D is TRBD1 (5 bases). CDR1 SEHNR and CDR2 FQNEAQ come from the germline V gene (reference sequence). This CDR3 is built from 14 residues. CDR3 bases read: TGTGCCAGCAGTCATAATCCAGGGTTTGAAAAA. Translated: CASSHNPGFEK. In full, the CDR3 reads CASSHNPGFEKAFF.

A word on this clone: The observed sequence ends 3 residues before the CDR3 terminus, with the missing tail filled in from the germline J gene. The rearrangement uses TRBV11-3 and TRBJ2-4; D perhaps matches TRBD2 (5 bases). Germline values: CDR1 SGHNT, CDR2 YENEEA. The V end was cut by 6 bases, the J end by 6 bases, with 15 bases between. The CDR3 extends over 14 amino acids. CDR3 DNA (partial): TGTGCCAGCAGGGGCGGGCTTTCACGAAACATT. Translation: CASRGGLSRNI. The full CDR3 protein reads CASRGGLSRNIQYF.

To note about this clone: The read gets to within 3 residues of the CDR3 end, and the germline J gene fills in the rest. This rearrangement joins TRBV2 to TRBJ2-3, with TRBD1 identical over 9 bases. CDR1 and CDR2 (germline): SNHLY, FYNNEI. This CDR3 has 15 amino acids. CDR3 DNA (partial): TGTGCCAGCAGTCGGGACAGGGTCCTTCAAGAGACG. This gives the protein CASSRDRVLQET. The whole CDR3 protein is CASSRDRVLQETQYF. The full variable domain, completed using reference TRBV2 and TRBJ2-3, is EPEVTQTPSHQVTQMGQEVILRCVPISNHLYFYWYRQILGQKVEFLVSFYNNEISEKSEIFDDQFSVERPDGSNFTLKIRSTKLEDSAMYFCASSRDRVLQETQYFGPGTRLTVL.

About this clone itself: Read data end 3 residues before the CDR3 end; the end is taken from the germline J gene. This chain links TRBV7-9 with TRBJ1-5; D ambiguous. The V and J ends lost 3 bases and 7 bases respectively, with 7 bases between them. There are 12 residues in the CDR3. Germline V gene sequence: CDR1 SEHNR, CDR2 FQNEAQ (reference sequence). This CDR3 reads CASSFDTQPQHF. The sequenced part of the CDR3 DNA is TGTGCCAGCAGCTTCGATACACAGCCC.